The 31 T cell receptor beta chains reported below all come from one sample, sequenced in a study of T-cell reconstitution after alpha-beta-depleted transplantation in children. Molecular barcoding with unique molecular identifiers was used for the TCRbeta library. TCRdb redid the calling of the PCR reads with MiXCR, one entry per CDR3 protein. The sample shows 600,000 to 700,000 distinct CDR3 sequences, around a sixth of them seen only once. The sequencing used PBMCs from the stem cell graft donor, collected from the stem cell graft. These receptor sequences come from a human donor who donated a stem cell graft to a child with acute myeloid leukemia.

V usage is TRBV28 and J usage is TRBJ2-5; D is unresolved. The CDR3 spans 16 residues. Germline assignment: CDR1 MDHEN and CDR2 SYDVKM. Trimming took 4 bases from V and 2 from J, leaving 17 bases between them. In DNA form, the CDR3 reads TGTGCCAGCAGTTCCCCTCGCACAAGTGGTCAAGAGACCCAGTACTTC. Translated: CASSSPRTSGQETQYF.

The J gene is TRBJ2-3, the V gene TRBV11-2; 7 bases fit TRBD1. The length of the CDR3 is 15 residues. Trimming at V came to 5 bases and at J to 0 bases, leaving 5 bases not matched to a gene. Germline loops: CDR1 SGHAT, CDR2 FQNNGV. In DNA form, the CDR3 reads TGTGCCAGCAGCACGACAGGGTACAGCACAGATACGCAGTATTTT. This translates into CASSTTGYSTDTQYF.

This clonotype was recorded at least ten times. The chain joins TRBV6-5 to TRBJ2-3; no clear D gene. Germline CDR1 reads MNHEY; CDR2 reads SVGAGI. The V gene lost 4 bases and the J gene lost 0 bases, with 8 bases spanning the gap. This CDR3 is 14 amino acids long. Written as DNA, the CDR3 is TGTGCCAGCAGTTTTTCAGATAGCACAGATACGCAGTATTTT. Translating gives CASSFSDSTDTQYF.

The chain carries TRBV18 and TRBJ1-5, with TRBD1 identical over 8 bases. V dropped 6 bases and J dropped 9; count of bases not matched to a gene: 10. Per germline, CDR1 KGHSH and CDR2 LQKENI. The CDR3 covers 14 residues. CDR3 sequence: CASSRGTGPLPQHF. CDR3 nucleotides: TGTGCCAGCTCTCGCGGGACAGGTCCCCTGCCCCAGCATTTT.

A note on this clonotype: A much larger clone is a single base away; this may be a read error. The chain has TRBV20-1 and TRBJ1-5; 9 bases map to TRBD1. Germline V gene data show CDR1 as DFQATT and CDR2 as SNEGSKA (reference sequence). This CDR3 is 16 amino acids long. The CDR3 DNA reads as TGCAGTGCTAGAGACCGGACAGGGGCAATCAATCAGCCCCAGCAATTT. Translating it yields CSARDRTGAINQPQQF.

The chain combines TRBV10-2 with TRBJ2-3; either TRBD1 or TRBD2 may fit D (5 bases each). V lost 6 bases to trimming and J lost 5 bases, with 15 bases between them. CDR3 length equals 14 residues. The germline CDR1 and CDR2 sequences are WSHSY and SAAADI. The CDR3 is CASSATRGGDTQYF. In nucleotides, the CDR3 is TGCGCCAGCAGCGCTACTAGGGGTGGAGATACGCAGTATTTT.

This clonotype was seen many times. The V and J genes are TRBV7-9 and TRBJ1-2; D call uncertain. The germline gives CDR1 SEHNR, CDR2 FQNEAQ (reference sequence). The length of the CDR3 is 13 residues. The V and J ends lost 3 bases and 4 bases respectively, with 9 bases between them. The CDR3 sequence: CASSFDNLYGYTF. DNA for the CDR3: TGTGCCAGCAGCTTCGACAACCTCTATGGCTACACCTTC. The complete variable domain, with remaining parts taken from reference TRBV7-9 and TRBJ1-2, reads DTGVSQNPRHKITKRGQNVTFRCDPISEHNRLYWYRQTLGQGPEFLTYFQNEAQLEKSRLLSDRFSAERPKGSFSTLEIQRTEQGDSAMYLCASSFDNLYGYTFGSGTRLTVV.

The chain uses TRBV30 and TRBJ2-1; 8 bases match TRBD2. The CDR3 contains 18 residues. CDR1 and CDR2 from the germline V gene are GTSNPN and SVGIG (reference sequence). Losses at the gene ends were 5 bases for V and 1 base for J; bases not matched to a gene: 16. The chain's CDR3 is CAWYDLGLGVGSYNEQFF. The CDR3 DNA reads as TGTGCCTGGTATGACCTGGGACTAGGGGTTGGGTCCTACAATGAGCAGTTCTTC.

This clonotype was observed at least ten times. The V and J genes are TRBV12-3 or TRBV12-4 and TRBJ2-1, with TRBD1 matching over 9 bases. This CDR3 has 13 amino acids. V shed 6 bases, J shed 10 bases, and the junction held 7 bases outside the gene matches. The CDR3 DNA is TGTGCCAGCAGATCCCGGGACAGGGACGAGCAGTTCTTC. Its protein product is CASRSRDRDEQFF.

This clonotype occurred a few times. The V gene is TRBV20-1, the J gene TRBJ2-5; D not resolved. V lost 3 bases, J lost 0 bases, and 11 bases lay in between. This CDR3 comprises 14 residues. The germline CDR1 and CDR2 sequences are DFQATT and SNEGSKA (reference sequence). In DNA form, the CDR3 reads TGCAGTGCTAGTCTCCCCGGGTACCAAGAGACCCAGTACTTC. Amino acid sequence: CSASLPGYQETQYF.

The J gene is TRBJ2-1, the V gene TRBV10-3; 7 bases fit TRBD2. The CDR3 has 12 residues. The germline V gene encodes CDR1 ENHRY and CDR2 SYGVKD. V trimming: 11 bases; J trimming: 8 bases; junction bases outside the gene matches: 9. The CDR3 sequence: CAATSTLDEQFF. For the CDR3, the DNA is TGTGCCGCGACTAGCACCCTTGATGAGCAGTTCTTC.

This clonotype was seen only a few times. This chain connects TRBV12-3 or TRBV12-4 to TRBJ1-1; D possibly corresponds to TRBD1 (5 bases). V was cut by 7 bases and J by 12 bases, with 12 bases left in between. This CDR3 spans 10 amino acids. The CDR3 DNA follows: TGTGCCAGCACCGGCGGGGCGCCTTTCTTT. The encoded protein is CASTGGAPFF.

This clonotype appeared many times. The rearrangement joins TRBV20-1 to TRBJ1-6; TRBD1 aligns across 7 bases. The CDR3 length is 15 residues. Germline-derived CDR1 and CDR2 are DFQATT and SNEGSKA (reference sequence). V shed 3 bases, J shed 7 bases, and the junction held 9 bases outside the gene matches. The DNA for the CDR3 is TGCAGTGCTAGGGTTTACGACAGGGAAAATTCACCCCTCCACTTT. This sequence encodes CSARVYDRENSPLHF.

This clonotype has only a few counts. The rearrangement uses TRBV12-3 or TRBV12-4 and TRBJ2-1, with TRBD1 matching over 10 bases. There are 15 residues in the CDR3. Germline trimming cut 5 bases from V and 7 bases from J; bases unmatched to any gene: 8. The DNA of the CDR3 is TGTGCCAGCAGTCTCGGGACAGGGGAAGGAAATGAGCAGTTCTTC. It specifies CASSLGTGEGNEQFF.

This clonotype was recorded many times. The chain is built from TRBV29-1 and TRBJ2-7, with a possible D match to TRBD1 (6 bases). V was shortened by 1 base and J by 5 bases, with 12 bases between the two germline ends. The CDR3 contains 13 residues. CDR1 and CDR2 (germline): SQVTM, ANQGSEA. CDR3 sequence: CSVEGTGIHEQYF. The CDR3 DNA sequence: TGCAGCGTTGAAGGAACAGGGATCCACGAGCAGTACTTC.

The genes are TRBV20-1 and TRBJ2-3, with 8 nucleotides matching TRBD1. CDR3 length: 13 amino acids. With 2 bases clipped from V and 4 bases from J, the junction kept 2 bases outside the gene matches. The germline CDR1 and CDR2 sequences are DFQATT and SNEGSKA (reference sequence). The CDR3 protein is CSARRTGPDTQYF. The CDR3 nucleotides read TGCAGTGCTAGAAGGACAGGGCCAGATACGCAGTATTTT.

In its sample, this clonotype was seen many times. V gene TRBV12-3 or TRBV12-4 combines with J gene TRBJ1-2, with D possibly being TRBD1 (6 bases). CDR3 length: 13 amino acids. Trimming shortened V by 7 bases and J by 2 bases, and 11 bases separated the two germline ends. DNA of the CDR3: TGTGCCAGCACCCGGACAGAGAACTATGGCTACACCTTC. It yields the protein CASTRTENYGYTF.

In this sample, this clonotype turned up a few times. The V call is TRBV7-9, the J call TRBJ1-1; D remains ambiguous. Trimming cost V 5 bases and J 4 bases, with 11 bases left between them. Germline lookup yields CDR1 SEHNR and CDR2 FQNEAQ (reference sequence). This CDR3 spans 13 amino acids. The CDR3 sequence: CASSPGGPTEAFF. The CDR3 DNA is TGTGCCAGCAGCCCAGGAGGTCCCACTGAAGCTTTCTTT.

In this sample, this clonotype turned up many times. This chain links TRBV20-1 with TRBJ2-7, with D unclear. The CDR3 runs to 13 residues. V dropped 6 bases and J dropped 3 bases, with 15 bases sitting between them. The germline V gene has CDR1 DFQATT and CDR2 SNEGSKA (reference sequence). This chain's CDR3 is CSAKPRTVYEQYF. Written as DNA, the CDR3 is TGCAGTGCCAAGCCCCGGACCGTCTACGAGCAGTACTTC.

This rearrangement joins TRBV7-9 to TRBJ2-3; D is uncertain. Trimming cost V 8 bases and J 5 bases, with 8 bases left between them. From germline, CDR1 is SEHNR and CDR2 FQNEAQ (reference sequence). There are 11 residues in the CDR3. DNA for the CDR3: TGTGCCAGCCGGGCCGGAGATACGCAGTATTTT. Protein sequence: CASRAGDTQYF.

In this sample, this clonotype turned up a few times. This sequence joins TRBV5-1 and TRBJ2-1; 8 bases map to TRBD1. Looked up from germline, CDR1 is SGHRS and CDR2 is YFSETQ. This CDR3 is built from 14 residues. V was clipped by 4 bases and J by 7 bases; unmatched bases: 7. The CDR3: CASSVTTGVNEQFF. The CDR3 coding sequence is TGCGCCAGCAGCGTAACGACAGGGGTGAATGAGCAGTTCTTC.

The chain is built from TRBV7-8 and TRBJ2-1; D is unresolved. The CDR3 totals 16 residues. In germline, CDR1 is SGHVS, CDR2 FQNEAQ. Deletions cut 1 base from V and 5 bases from J, with 15 bases between. In nucleotides, the CDR3 is TGTGCCAGCAGCTTAGAACCTGGCGGAAACAACAATGAGCAGTTCTTC. This sequence encodes CASSLEPGGNNNEQFF.

The chain joins TRBV7-9 to TRBJ2-3; the D call may be TRBD1 or TRBD2 (5 bases each). The germline CDR1 and CDR2 sequences are SEHNR and FQNEAQ (reference sequence). V lost 3 bases, J lost 2 bases, and 12 bases lay in between. This CDR3 comprises 15 residues. CDR3 protein: CASSFGTENTDTQYF. DNA for the CDR3: TGTGCCAGCAGCTTCGGGACGGAGAACACAGATACGCAGTATTTT.

J is TRBJ2-7 and V is TRBV28, with D perhaps matching TRBD2 (7 bases). CDR1 is MDHEN and CDR2 is SYDVKM in the germline V gene. V shed 8 bases and J shed 3 bases, with 14 bases lying between them. The CDR3 is 13 residues long. CDR3 in amino acids: CASLEGGGYEQYV. The DNA for the CDR3 is TGTGCCAGCTTGGAGGGAGGGGGCTACGAGCAGTACGTC.

This clonotype was seen only a few times. The CDR3 is CASSIYSGELFF. CDR3 sequence (DNA): TGTGCCAGCAGCATCTATTCCGGGGAGCTGTTTTTT. This chain connects TRBV5-6 to TRBJ2-2; D is uncertain. Between the trimmed V and J ends, which lost 4 bases and 6 bases, there was a span of 7 bases. In germline, CDR1 is SGHDT, CDR2 YYEEEE. The CDR3 has 12 residues.

Ten or more counts support this clonotype. The chain has TRBV20-1 and TRBJ1-4; 8 bases agree with TRBD1. The CDR3 sequence is 14 residues long. V gave up 1 base and J gave up 4 bases; unmatched junction bases: 2. Germline CDR1 reads DFQATT; CDR2 reads SNEGSKA (reference sequence). The CDR3, as DNA: TGCAGTGCTAGAGGGACAGGGATTAATGAAAAACTGTTTTTT. It encodes CSARGTGINEKLFF.

V is TRBV6-5 and J is TRBJ1-2; D might be TRBD1 (6 bases). The CDR3 totals 14 residues. V dropped 0 bases and J dropped 10 bases, with 15 bases sitting between them. Germline V gene sequence: CDR1 MNHEY, CDR2 SVGAGI. CDR3 sequence reads: CASSYSGRGGDYTF. CDR3 nucleotides: TGTGCCAGCAGTTACTCTGGACGAGGGGGTGACTACACCTTC.

The rearrangement links TRBV5-1 to TRBJ2-1; 7 positions match TRBD2. The germline CDR1 and CDR2 sequences are SGHRS and YFSETQ. J gave up 6 bases and V 4 bases, and 10 bases lay outside the gene matches. The CDR3 spans 15 residues. The CDR3 DNA sequence: TGCGCCAGCAGCCCCGGGATCGGGGGGTTCAATGAGCAGTTCTTC. Amino acids: CASSPGIGGFNEQFF.

There are a few counts of this clonotype. V gene TRBV5-1 combines with J gene TRBJ2-7, with 10 nucleotides matching TRBD2. Germline CDR1 is SGHRS and CDR2 is YFSETQ. CDR3 length: 14 residues. V dropped 5 bases and J dropped 3; count of bases not matched to a gene: 5. CDR3 sequence: CASSTSGALYEQYF. For the CDR3, the DNA is TGCGCCAGCAGTACTAGCGGGGCTCTCTACGAGCAGTACTTC.

The CDR3 DNA is TGTGCCAGCAGTCCCCGGGGTAGCGGGCTAGTCACAGATACGCAGTATTTT. Protein product: CASSPRGSGLVTDTQYF. The chain carries TRBV27 and TRBJ2-3; 7 bases are shared with TRBD2. The CDR3 sequence is 17 residues long. V shed 5 bases and J 2 bases; nucleotides not matched to a gene: 13. Germline CDR1 reads MNHEY; CDR2 reads SMNVEV (reference sequence).

This clonotype has a handful of counts. The chain joins TRBV5-1 to TRBJ2-5; D not resolved. The length of the CDR3 is 16 residues. Trimming took 0 bases from V and 2 from J, leaving 14 bases between them. The germline V gene has CDR1 SGHRS and CDR2 YFSETQ. CDR3: CASSLEVGAGQETQYF. CDR3 nucleotides: TGCGCCAGCAGCTTGGAAGTGGGCGCAGGACAAGAGACCCAGTACTTC. The whole variable domain, filled in from reference TRBV5-1 and TRBJ2-5, reads KAGVTQTPRYLIKTRGQQVTLSCSPISGHRSVSWYQQTPGQGLQFLFEYFSETQRNKGNFPGRFSGRQFSNSRSEMNVSTLELGDSALYLCASSLEVGAGQETQYFGPGTRLLVL.